This passage covers 5 T cell receptor beta chains from one sample sequenced in a study of T cells in women clearing cervical HPV infection. Assay used: immunoSEQ multiplex PCR; TCRdb lists only in-frame clones, some missing. The repertoire shows under 45,000 clones; the top ten hold approximately 6.3%. Sample: blood buffy coat. Every receptor here comes from a woman aged 18 to 75 with a cervical HPV16 infection that either progressed to CIN3+ or cleared (not recorded which).

About this clone: The CDR3 goes on 3 residues after the read ends, and that part is filled in from the germline J gene. The V and J genes are TRBV6-2 or TRBV6-3 and TRBJ2-7, with no clear D. CDR3 length: 13 residues. The V end was cut by 5 bases, the J end by 1 base, with 9 bases between. Looked up from germline, CDR1 is MNHEY and CDR2 is SVGEGT. The covered CDR3 bases are TGTGCCAGCAGTAAACTCGCGTCCTACGAG. Protein product: CASSKLASYE. The whole CDR3 reads CASSKLASYEQYF.

On this clone itself: Read data end 3 residues before the CDR3 end; the end is taken from the germline J gene. The chain couples TRBV28 to TRBJ2-3, with 9 bases aligning to TRBD2. The CDR3 extends over 16 amino acids. Per germline, CDR1 MDHEN and CDR2 SYDVKM. V lost 5 bases, J lost 8 bases, and 14 bases stayed unmatched. The CDR3 spells CASSPTLAGARVTQYF. Incomplete CDR3 DNA: TGTGCCAGCAGTCCGACCTTAGCGGGAGCCAGGGTTACG.

With respect to this clone: The read halts 3 residues ahead of the CDR3 end, with the missing end drawn from the germline J gene. The chain joins TRBV5-5 to TRBJ2-5; the match to TRBD1 covers 7 bases. CDR1 and CDR2 from the germline V gene are SGHKS and YYEKEE (reference sequence). The V gene end was trimmed by 0 bases and the J gene end by 6 bases; junction bases not matched to a gene: 8. The CDR3 covers 15 residues. Here the CDR3 reads CASSLVFGQVQTQYF. CDR3 DNA (partial): TGTGCCAGCAGCTTGGTATTCGGACAGGTTCAGACC. The full variable domain, its missing parts supplied by reference TRBV5-5 and TRBJ2-5, is DAGVTQSPTHLIKTRGQQVTLRCSPISGHKSVSWYQQVLGQGPQFIFQYYEKEERGRGNFPDRFSARQFPNYSSELNVNALLLGDSALYLCASSLVFGQVQTQYFGPGTRLLVL.

Details on this clone: The read finishes 3 residues shy of the CDR3 end, and the germline J gene is used to complete it. The V and J genes are TRBV19 and TRBJ2-7; TRBD2 matches 9 bases. Germline CDR1 LNHDA, CDR2 SQIVND (reference sequence). Unmatched junction bases numbered 3, after V lost 6 bases and J lost 0 bases. This CDR3 has 14 residues. The CDR3 region is CASSRTSDSYEQYF. The CDR3 DNA, read in part, is TGTGCCAGTAGCCGGACTAGCGACTCCTACGAG.

With respect to this clone: The DNA ends 3 residues before the CDR3 does, and the rest of the CDR3 is filled in from the germline J gene. The chain links TRBV5-1 to TRBJ2-2; a weak D match, TRBD2 (6 bases). From germline, CDR1 is SGHRS and CDR2 YFSETQ. V was pared by 1 base and J by 2 bases, with 9 bases between. This CDR3 region has 15 residues. CDR3 residues: CASSLRAGNTGELFF. The CDR3 DNA, read in part, is TGCGCCAGCAGCTTGAGGGCGGGAAACACCGGGGAG. The whole variable domain, filled in from reference TRBV5-1 and TRBJ2-2, reads KAGVTQTPRYLIKTRGQQVTLSCSPISGHRSVSWYQQTPGQGLQFLFEYFSETQRNKGNFPGRFSGRQFSNSRSEMNVSTLELGDSALYLCASSLRAGNTGELFFGEGSRLTVL.